A single sample is the source of the 23 T cell receptor beta chains below, sequenced in a study of blood T cell repertoires in COVID-19. Measured with immunoSEQ multiplex PCR; TCRdb has only the in-frame clones, and not every one. This sample yields roughly 230,000 clones, of which 84% are seen a single time; over 9.5% belongs to the top ten. The specimen sequenced was peripheral blood. Every receptor here comes from a woman older than 75 with COVID-19, enrolled during active disease.

V and J are TRBV6-5 and TRBJ1-4; TRBD1 agrees at 8 bases. CDR3 length: 13 amino acids. The germline CDR1 and CDR2 sequences are MNHEY and SVGAGI. V lost 6 bases and J lost 11; bases outside the gene matches: 8. CDR3 sequence: CASSPKTGEKLFF. Here the CDR3 DNA reads TGTGCCAGCAGCCCCAAGACAGGGGAGAAACTGTTTTTT.

The chain carries TRBV3-1 (or the pseudogene TRBV3-2) and TRBJ2-5; 7 nucleotides match TRBD2. In germline, CDR1 is LGHDT, CDR2 YNNKEL (reference sequence). The trim removed 5 bases at V and 1 base at J, leaving 7 bases unmatched. CDR3 length: 15 amino acids. This CDR3 is CASSTVRGVQETQYF. The CDR3 DNA reads TGTGCCAGCAGCACAGTACGGGGGGTCCAAGAGACCCAGTACTTC.

Only one count was recorded for this clone. V usage is TRBV11-2 and J usage is TRBJ2-7; D may be TRBD1 (6 bases). Germline-derived CDR1 and CDR2 are SGHAT and FQNNGV. CDR3 length: 15 residues. Trimming left V 5 bases short and J 3 bases short, with 17 bases between. The CDR3 sequence: CASSLNRDTVYEQYV. Written as DNA, the CDR3 is TGTGCCAGCAGCCTAAACAGGGACACCGTCTACGAGCAGTACGTC.

The V call is TRBV9, the J call TRBJ1-1; D ambiguous. There are 12 residues in the CDR3. V lost 5 bases and J lost 2, with 7 bases in between. CDR1 and CDR2 (germline): SGDLS, YYNGEE. CDR3 region: CASRNYNTEAFF. The CDR3 nucleotides are TGTGCCAGCAGAAACTATAACACTGAAGCTTTCTTT. The full variable domain, in which reference TRBV9 and TRBJ1-1 provide the parts outside the CDR3, is DSGVTQTPKHLITATGQRVTLRCSPRSGDLSVYWYQQSLDQGLQFLIQYYNGEERAKGNILERFSAQQFPDLHSELNLSSLELGDSALYFCASRNYNTEAFFGQGTRLTVV.

This clone is a singleton in its sample. V is TRBV5-1 and J is TRBJ2-5, with D perhaps matching TRBD2 (5 bases). The germline gives CDR1 SGHRS, CDR2 YFSETQ. V was cut by 5 bases and J by 5 bases, with 13 bases left in between. CDR3 length equals 13 residues. The CDR3 nucleotides read TGCGCCAGCAGTATCGGGGTGATGGAGACCCAGTACTTC. The encoded protein is CASSIGVMETQYF.

This sequence joins TRBV12-3 or TRBV12-4 and TRBJ1-5; 7 bases are a match to TRBD1. The CDR3 length is 13 residues. V shed 8 bases and J 7 bases; nucleotides not matched to a gene: 8. CDR3: CASRQGSRQPQHF. Written as DNA, the CDR3 is TGTGCCAGCCGACAGGGCAGTAGGCAGCCCCAGCATTTT.

In its sample, this clone was seen once. The chain has TRBV27 and TRBJ1-1, with a tentative D call TRBD1 (5 bases). Germline CDR1 is MNHEY and CDR2 is SMNVEV (reference sequence). The CDR3 covers 15 residues. The germline V and J ends were trimmed by 6 bases and 3 bases, with 17 bases remaining between them. The CDR3 region has the DNA TGTGCCAGCAGATCGGGGGGTTTAGAATACACTGAAGCTTTCTTT. Translation: CASRSGGLEYTEAFF.

This clone was seen a few times. The CDR3 spells CASSQQGANTGELFF. The CDR3 coding sequence is TGTGCCAGCAGTCAACAGGGGGCAAACACCGGGGAGCTGTTTTTT. The chain is built from TRBV6-6 and TRBJ2-2; 9 nucleotides agree with TRBD1. The CDR3 spans 15 residues. Looked up from germline, CDR1 is MNHNY and CDR2 is SVGAGI (reference sequence). Trimming at V came to 5 bases and at J to 2 bases, leaving 3 bases not matched to a gene.

V usage is TRBV15 and J usage is TRBJ2-1, with D possibly TRBD1 on 5 matching bases. This CDR3 contains 18 residues. CDR1 is LNHNV, CDR2 YYDKDF, per germline (reference sequence). The V end was cut by 1 base, the J end by 5 bases, with 21 bases between. CDR3 in amino acids: CATSRAPLSGIGHNEQFF. The DNA of the CDR3 is TGTGCCACCAGCAGAGCCCCCCTATCAGGGATTGGACACAATGAGCAGTTCTTC. Together with reference TRBV15 and TRBJ2-1, the CDR3 gives the full variable domain: DAMVIQNPRYQVTQFGKPVTLSCSQTLNHNVMYWYQQKSSQAPKLLFHYYDKDFNNEADTPDNFQSRRPNTSFCFLDIRSPGLGDTAMYLCATSRAPLSGIGHNEQFFGPGTRLTVL.

This clone was found a few times. This chain uses TRBV9 with TRBJ2-5, with 11 bases fitting TRBD2. The CDR3 runs to 14 residues. Per the germline V gene, CDR1 is SGDLS and CDR2 is YYNGEE. Germline trimming cut 4 bases from V and 5 bases from J; bases unmatched to any gene: 4. In DNA form, the CDR3 reads TGTGCCAGCAGCTCCTTAGCGGGGGGGGAGACCCAGTACTTC. Translated, it gives CASSSLAGGETQYF.

The rearrangement links TRBV19 to TRBJ1-1; 9 nucleotides line up with TRBD1. Trimming at V came to 5 bases and at J to 1 base, leaving 8 bases not matched to a gene. From germline, CDR1 is LNHDA and CDR2 SQIVND (reference sequence). This CDR3 spans 16 amino acids. The CDR3 DNA follows: TGTGCCAGTAGTGGTAGGACAGGGGCTCCGAACACTGAAGCTTTCTTT. This translates into CASSGRTGAPNTEAFF.

This clone occurred once. V gene TRBV29-1 combines with J gene TRBJ1-1; D not resolved. The germline V gene has CDR1 SQVTM and CDR2 ANQGSEA. V lost 6 bases to trimming and J lost 5 bases, with 19 bases between them. The CDR3 has 14 residues. CDR3 protein: CSVSLLRGGTEAFF. The CDR3 DNA sequence: TGCAGCGTCTCCCTTCTCCGGGGTGGGACTGAAGCTTTCTTT.

The rearrangement links TRBV18 to TRBJ2-3; D perhaps matches TRBD1 (7 bases). The ends were cut back, 2 bases at V and 5 bases at J, with 17 bases in the middle. This CDR3 region has 16 residues. The germline V gene encodes CDR1 KGHSH and CDR2 LQKENI. The CDR3 is CASSPMAGGGGDTQYF. The DNA of the CDR3 is TGTGCCAGCTCACCAATGGCAGGGGGAGGTGGAGATACGCAGTATTTT.

The chain is built from TRBV29-1 and TRBJ1-2; D uncertain. In germline, CDR1 is SQVTM, CDR2 ANQGSEA. The CDR3 is 11 amino acids. V dropped 3 bases and J dropped 1 base, with 3 bases sitting between them. CDR3 in DNA: TGCAGCGTTGACTTTAACTATGGCTACACCTTC. This translates into CSVDFNYGYTF.

The chain joins TRBV6-6 to TRBJ2-7; the match to TRBD1 covers 7 bases. The CDR3 loop spans 13 amino acids. V gave up 0 bases and J gave up 4 bases; unmatched junction bases: 0. The germline CDR1 and CDR2 sequences are MNHNY and SVGAGI (reference sequence). In DNA, the CDR3 is TGTGCCAGCAGTTACTCGACAGGGTACGAGCAGTACGTC. Encoded protein: CASSYSTGYEQYV.

The V call is TRBV18, the J call TRBJ1-3; no definite D call. Trimming took off 1 base at V and 0 bases at J, with 10 bases between the two ends. Germline V CDR1 and CDR2: KGHSH, LQKENI. CDR3 length: 16 amino acids. The CDR3 sequence: CASSPLDMSSGNTIYF. The CDR3 DNA is TGTGCCAGCTCACCACTTGACATGAGCTCTGGAAACACCATATATTTT.

V gene TRBV5-1 combines with J gene TRBJ2-3; 7 bases agree with TRBD1. V dropped 1 base and J dropped 6; count of bases not matched to a gene: 8. The CDR3 length is 15 residues. Germline CDR1 SGHRS, CDR2 YFSETQ. The CDR3: CASSLNDRVMDTQYF. DNA of the CDR3: TGCGCCAGCAGCTTGAACGACAGGGTAATGGATACGCAGTATTTT.

The chain carries TRBV28 and TRBJ1-1; no firm D call. Per germline, CDR1 MDHEN and CDR2 SYDVKM. Trimming took off 6 bases at V and 0 bases at J, with 8 bases between the two ends. CDR3 length equals 13 residues. CDR3 sequence (DNA): TGTGCCAGCAGCCCTCCTTTGAACACTGAAGCTTTCTTT. It codes for CASSPPLNTEAFF.

This clone was seen only a few times. The chain combines TRBV7-9 with TRBJ1-5, with 11 nucleotides matching TRBD1. The CDR3 extends over 17 amino acids. The V and J ends lost 1 base and 6 bases, in that order; junction bases with no gene match: 8. The germline V gene has CDR1 SEHNR and CDR2 FQNEAQ (reference sequence). CDR3 amino acids: CASSLGGTGGIIQPQHF. CDR3 sequence (DNA): TGTGCCAGCAGCTTAGGAGGGACAGGGGGTATAATTCAGCCCCAGCATTTT.

This rearrangement joins TRBV19 to TRBJ2-1; maybe TRBD2 (5 bases). This CDR3 is 13 amino acids long. Germline values: CDR1 LNHDA, CDR2 SQIVND (reference sequence). Between the trimmed V and J ends, which lost 5 bases and 6 bases, there was a span of 11 bases. The DNA for the CDR3 is TGTGCCAGTAGTCCGACTAATTCCAATGAGCAGTTCTTC. It specifies CASSPTNSNEQFF.

The V and J genes are TRBV5-6 and TRBJ1-5; D unclear. Germline V gives CDR1 SGHDT, CDR2 YYEEEE. The ends were cut back, 0 bases at V and 3 bases at J, with 10 bases in the middle. CDR3 size: 15 residues. CDR3 sequence: CASSLAGGLNQPQHF. The CDR3 bases are TGTGCCAGCAGCTTGGCCGGAGGGCTCAATCAGCCCCAGCATTTT.

The chain employs TRBV29-1 and TRBJ2-1; 9 bases fit TRBD2. Germline V gene sequence: CDR1 SQVTM, CDR2 ANQGSEA. The CDR3 is made up of 13 amino acids. V dropped 5 bases and J dropped 6; count of bases not matched to a gene: 5. The CDR3 DNA follows: TGCAGCGTTCGAGCGGGGGGTCCCAATGAGCAGTTCTTC. Its protein is CSVRAGGPNEQFF.

The genes are TRBV10-3 and TRBJ1-1; D is possibly TRBD1 (5 bases). The CDR3 consists of 13 residues. Between the trimmed V and J ends, which lost 7 bases and 0 bases, there was a span of 9 bases. Germline loops: CDR1 ENHRY, CDR2 SYGVKD. The CDR3 nucleotides read TGTGCCATCACGCAGGGAATGAACACTGAAGCTTTCTTT. Its translation is CAITQGMNTEAFF.